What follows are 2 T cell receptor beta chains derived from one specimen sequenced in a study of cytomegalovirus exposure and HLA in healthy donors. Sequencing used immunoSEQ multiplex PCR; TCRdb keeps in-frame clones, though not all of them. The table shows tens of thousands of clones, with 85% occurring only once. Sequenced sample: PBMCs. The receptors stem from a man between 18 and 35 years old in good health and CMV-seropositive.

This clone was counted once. The CDR3 DNA follows: TGCGCCAGCAGCTTGGGGACTAGCGGGACGGATGAGCAGTTCTTC. Amino acids: CASSLGTSGTDEQFF. This chain connects TRBV5-1 to TRBJ2-1; 12 bases line up with TRBD2. Germline CDR1 reads SGHRS; CDR2 reads YFSETQ. Losses at the gene ends were 0 bases for V and 8 bases for J; bases not matched to a gene: 3. This CDR3 is 15 amino acids long.

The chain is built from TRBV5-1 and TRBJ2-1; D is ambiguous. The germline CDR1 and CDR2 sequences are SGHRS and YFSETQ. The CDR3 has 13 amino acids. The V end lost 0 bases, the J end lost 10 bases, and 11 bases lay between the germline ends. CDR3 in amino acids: CASSLAMRREQFF. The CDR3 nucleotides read TGCGCCAGCAGCTTGGCTATGCGGCGGGAGCAGTTCTTC.